Each of the 5 T cell receptor beta chains below was sequenced from the same sample in a study of cytomegalovirus exposure and HLA in healthy donors. A multiplex PCR was run with 60 Vbeta primers and 13 Jbeta primers. Clones were sequenced by immunoSEQ multiplex PCR, and TCRdb holds only the in-frame ones, with some missing. This table has 180,000 or so clones, roughly three quarters appearing once. Sequenced: PBMCs. The source is a woman between 25 and 40 years old in good health and CMV-seropositive.

V and J are TRBV28 and TRBJ2-7, with TRBD1 identical over 7 bases. CDR1 and CDR2 (germline): MDHEN, SYDVKM. Trimming at V came to 5 bases and at J to 4 bases, leaving 14 bases not matched to a gene. This CDR3 is 16 amino acids long. Here the CDR3 DNA reads TGTGCCAGCAGTATACCTGACAGGGCCAGGAATTACGAGCAGTACTTC. It codes for CASSIPDRARNYEQYF.

Only a few counts were recorded for this clone. This chain joins TRBV7-9 and TRBJ1-2, with a possible D match to TRBD1 (6 bases). Germline CDR1 and CDR2: SEHNR and FQNEAQ (reference sequence). V shed 5 bases and J shed 6 bases, with 16 bases lying between them. There are 14 residues in the CDR3. The CDR3 loop reads CASSRTGGPDGYTF. The CDR3 DNA sequence: TGTGCCAGCAGCCGGACGGGGGGCCCGGATGGCTACACCTTC.

The J gene is TRBJ1-5, the V gene TRBV28; 9 bases are a match to TRBD1. CDR1 MDHEN and CDR2 SYDVKM come from the germline V gene. The CDR3 sequence is 15 residues long. V shed 5 bases and J 2 bases; nucleotides not matched to a gene: 4. The CDR3 is CASSQQGAGNQPQHF. The CDR3 nucleotides are TGTGCCAGCAGTCAACAGGGGGCGGGCAATCAGCCCCAGCATTTT.

V is TRBV7-9 and J is TRBJ2-7, with a possible D match to TRBD1 (6 bases). V was trimmed by 5 bases and J by 3 bases, leaving 11 bases between them. In germline, CDR1 is SEHNR, CDR2 FQNEAQ (reference sequence). This CDR3 is 13 amino acids long. The CDR3 spells CASSPRQVYEQYF. CDR3 bases: TGTGCCAGCAGCCCCCGACAGGTCTACGAGCAGTACTTC.

The chain uses TRBV11-2 and TRBJ2-7; 8 bases are shared with TRBD1. The CDR3 runs 16 residues. J lost 0 bases, V lost 3 bases, and 7 bases had no gene match. The germline V gene has CDR1 SGHAT and CDR2 FQNNGV. CDR3 nucleotide sequence: TGTGCCAGCAGCTTGAGGCTGACAGGGGCCTCCTACGAGCAGTACTTC. Amino acids: CASSLRLTGASYEQYF.